This T cell receptor (beta chain) was found in a study of cytomegalovirus exposure and HLA in healthy donors. The CDR3 covers 17 residues. The V and J ends lost 5 bases and 3 bases, in that order; junction bases with no gene match: 10. Looked up from germline, CDR1 is SGHAT and CDR2 is FQNNGV. The PCR ran on 60 Vbeta and 13 Jbeta primers. TCRdb's copy holds only in-frame clones and misses some; the assay was immunoSEQ multiplex PCR. The sample includes about 76,000 clones, 73% of them seen just once. The sample was PBMCs. This sequence originates from a woman in her thirties or forties in good health and CMV-seropositive. J is TRBJ2-1 and V is TRBV11-2, with 10 bases fitting TRBD2. CDR3 in DNA: TGTGCCAGCAGCGCACAACCCAGCGGGAGGGGCTACAATGAGCAGTTCTTC. Translated, it gives CASSAQPSGRGYNEQFF.